The 20 T cell receptor beta chains in this list originate from one sample, sequenced in a study of shared clonotypes between healthy human individuals. Assay: immunoSEQ multiplex PCR; the TCRdb copy retains only in-frame clones and omits some. The sample has about 2,500,000 clones; 85% to 95% are singletons. The sequenced material came from naive CD4+ T cells sorted from blood. Regarding subset: CD45RA+ positively selected. The source is a man aged 18 to 29 in good health.

This chain uses TRBV7-2 with TRBJ1-2; 8 bases agree with TRBD1. The V and J ends lost 5 bases and 3 bases, in that order; junction bases with no gene match: 5. This CDR3 has 14 amino acids. CDR1 SGHTA and CDR2 FQGNSA come from the germline V gene. CDR3 protein: CASSPQTGDYGYTF. In nucleotides, the CDR3 is TGTGCCAGCAGCCCACAGACAGGGGACTATGGCTACACCTTC. Using reference TRBV7-2 and TRBJ1-2 for the parts outside the CDR3, the full variable domain is GAGVSQSPSNKVTEKGKDVELRCDPISGHTALYWYRQSLGQGLEFLIYFQGNSAPDKSGLPSDRFSAERTGGSVSTLTIQRTQQEDSAVYLCASSPQTGDYGYTFGSGTRLTVV.

The rearrangement uses TRBV7-9 and TRBJ1-4, with TRBD1 as a possible D gene (6 bases). CDR1 SEHNR and CDR2 FQNEAQ come from the germline V gene (reference sequence). This CDR3 has 17 residues. The V gene lost 3 bases and the J gene lost 0 bases, with 14 bases spanning the gap. CDR3 sequence reads: CASSFEGQPATNEKLFF. In nucleotides, the CDR3 is TGTGCCAGCAGCTTCGAAGGACAGCCCGCAACTAATGAAAAACTGTTTTTT.

The genes are TRBV4-1 and TRBJ2-2, with 10 nucleotides matching TRBD2. The trim removed 4 bases at V and 5 bases at J, leaving 13 bases unmatched. Looked up from germline, CDR1 is MGHRA and CDR2 is YSYEKL. This CDR3 spans 18 amino acids. The CDR3 bases are TGCGCCAGCAGCCGCCCAAAGGGGGCTAGCGGGGGTACCGGGGAGCTGTTTTTT. It codes for CASSRPKGASGGTGELFF.

The gene calls are TRBV30 and TRBJ2-3; TRBD2 matches 9 bases. With 0 bases clipped from V and 6 bases from J, the junction kept 1 base outside the gene matches. The CDR3 is 13 amino acids. The germline V gene encodes CDR1 GTSNPN and CDR2 SVGIG (reference sequence). The CDR3 loop is CAWSVAGGDTQYF. The DNA for the CDR3 is TGTGCCTGGAGTGTAGCGGGGGGCGATACGCAGTATTTT.

This chain joins TRBV30 and TRBJ2-1; 7 bases map to TRBD2. This CDR3 is built from 13 residues. With 1 base clipped from V and 9 bases from J, the junction kept 6 bases outside the gene matches. Germline CDR1 GTSNPN, CDR2 SVGIG (reference sequence). The CDR3 reads CAWSAGGPREQFF. The CDR3 DNA reads TGTGCCTGGAGTGCGGGAGGCCCCCGTGAGCAGTTCTTC. The full variable domain, completed using reference TRBV30 and TRBJ2-1, is SQTIHQWPATLVQPVGSPLSLECTVEGTSNPNLYWYRQAAGRGLQLLFYSVGIGQISSEVPQNLSASRPQDRQFILSSKKLLLSDSGFYLCAWSAGGPREQFFGPGTRLTVL.

There are a few counts of this clone. The chain couples TRBV9 to TRBJ1-2, with 8 nucleotides matching TRBD1. CDR1 is SGDLS and CDR2 is YYNGEE in the germline V gene. With V trimmed by 4 bases and J by 2 bases, 7 bases remained unmatched. The CDR3 totals 15 residues. CDR3 region: CASSSTTGENYGYTF. The CDR3 nucleotides read TGTGCCAGCAGCTCAACGACAGGGGAGAACTATGGCTACACCTTC.

The chain couples TRBV10-3 to TRBJ2-3, with D uncertain. Germline V CDR1 and CDR2: ENHRY, SYGVKD. The CDR3 consists of 13 residues. Trimming took off 6 bases at V and 3 bases at J, with 10 bases between the two ends. In nucleotides, the CDR3 is TGTGCCATCAGAAAGGACGGTACAGATACGCAGTATTTT. Its translation: CAIRKDGTDTQYF.

The chain carries TRBV28 and TRBJ1-1; TRBD1 matches 7 bases. This CDR3 has 12 residues. V dropped 7 bases and J dropped 6; count of bases not matched to a gene: 5. Per the germline V gene, CDR1 is MDHEN and CDR2 is SYDVKM. The CDR3 region has the DNA TGTGCCAGCACCCAGGGGGACCCTGAAGCTTTCTTT. Translation: CASTQGDPEAFF.

J is TRBJ1-2 and V is TRBV6-5; possible D gene TRBD1, 5 bases. V gave up 6 bases and J gave up 7 bases, with 12 bases separating them. The CDR3 covers 12 residues. Germline-derived CDR1 and CDR2 are MNHEY and SVGAGI. In DNA, the CDR3 is TGTGCCAGCAGGAGGGGTGGCTTTGGCTACACCTTC. This translates into CASRRGGFGYTF.

The chain uses TRBV19 and TRBJ1-4; 10 bases match TRBD1. The CDR3 consists of 17 residues. CDR1 LNHDA and CDR2 SQIVND come from the germline V gene (reference sequence). J lost 0 bases, V lost 3 bases, and 4 bases had no gene match. CDR3 in amino acids: CASSIGTGVATNEKLFF. CDR3 DNA: TGTGCCAGTAGTATCGGGACAGGGGTTGCAACTAATGAAAAACTGTTTTTT.

About this clone: The same CDR3 also results from other DNA sequences found in this sample. This chain links TRBV11-3 with TRBJ2-1; D not certain. V gave up 1 base and J gave up 5 bases, with 3 bases separating them. CDR1 is SGHNT, CDR2 YENEEA, per germline. The CDR3 has 12 amino acids. The CDR3 nucleotides are TGTGCCAGCAGCTTAGGAGACAATGAGCAGTTCTTC. The encoded protein is CASSLGDNEQFF. Combining the CDR3 with reference TRBV11-3 and TRBJ2-1 gives the whole variable domain EAGVVQSPRYKIIEKKQPVAFWCNPISGHNTLYWYLQNLGQGPELLIRYENEEAVDDSQLPKDRFSAERLKGVDSTLKIQPAELGDSAVYLCASSLGDNEQFFGPGTRLTVL.

The V and J genes are TRBV27 and TRBJ2-7; possible D gene TRBD2, 6 bases. The length of the CDR3 is 13 residues. Trimming removed 3 bases from V and 6 bases from J, with 12 bases in between. Germline CDR1 reads MNHEY; CDR2 reads SMNVEV (reference sequence). The CDR3 region has the DNA TGTGCCAGCAGTTTTGGCCAGGGAGGCGAGCAGTACTTC. Translated, it gives CASSFGQGGEQYF.

This clone was seen once. V is TRBV11-2 and J is TRBJ2-5; D tentatively reads TRBD1 or TRBD2 (6 bases each). The CDR3 extends over 14 amino acids. The germline V and J ends were trimmed by 6 bases and 5 bases, with 16 bases remaining between them. The V gene's germline CDR1 is SGHAT and CDR2 FQNNGV. The CDR3 sequence: CASRTGGLRETQYF. The CDR3 nucleotides read TGTGCCAGCAGGACCGGGGGCCTTCGCGAGACCCAGTACTTC. Together with reference TRBV11-2 and TRBJ2-5, the CDR3 gives the full variable domain: EAGVAQSPRYKIIEKRQSVAFWCNPISGHATLYWYQQILGQGPKLLIQFQNNGVVDDSQLPKDRFSAERLKGVDSTLKIQPAKLEDSAVYLCASRTGGLRETQYFGPGTRLLVL.

This clone was picked up one time. Other DNA sequences in this specimen translate into the identical CDR3. J is TRBJ1-3 and V is TRBV9; a possible D gene is TRBD1 (6 bases). Germline CDR1 is SGDLS and CDR2 is YYNGEE. The CDR3 extends over 14 amino acids. Trimming stripped 2 bases from V and 1 base from J, with 7 bases between. The CDR3 spells CASSVGTSGNTIYF. In nucleotides, the CDR3 is TGTGCCAGCAGCGTCGGGACATCTGGAAACACCATATATTTT.

Comment on this clone: The sample has other DNA sequences that encode this CDR3 too. V is TRBV18 and J is TRBJ2-7, with TRBD2 as a possible D gene (6 bases). Germline CDR1 is KGHSH and CDR2 is LQKENI. V lost 3 bases and J lost 4, with 13 bases in between. The CDR3 runs 14 residues. As DNA, the CDR3 is TGTGCCAGCTCACCGGGAGGTAGCTCGTACGAGCAGTACTTC. Translated: CASSPGGSSYEQYF.

The chain is built from TRBV4-3 and TRBJ2-6; 8 bases are a match to TRBD1. Germline CDR1 is LGHNA and CDR2 is YSLEER. This CDR3 has 20 amino acids. Trimming at V came to 1 base and at J to 0 bases, leaving 11 bases not matched to a gene. The CDR3 spells CASSQVFGQGYPSGANVLTF. For the CDR3, the DNA is TGCGCCAGCAGCCAAGTTTTCGGACAGGGTTACCCCTCTGGGGCCAACGTCCTGACTTTC.

In its sample, this clone was seen once. The chain is built from TRBV27 and TRBJ2-7; D is perhaps TRBD2 (7 bases). Trimming took off 6 bases at V and 7 bases at J, with 28 bases between the two ends. Germline CDR1 is MNHEY and CDR2 is SMNVEV (reference sequence). This CDR3 is 17 amino acids long. CDR3 loop: CASRHQGRVPPGGEQYF. In nucleotides, the CDR3 is TGTGCCAGCAGACACCAGGGGAGAGTACCCCCCGGGGGGGAGCAGTACTTC.

The genes are TRBV4-1 and TRBJ2-3; D possibly corresponds to TRBD2 (5 bases). This CDR3 has 15 amino acids. V shed 1 base and J shed 4 bases, with 12 bases lying between them. Germline V gene data show CDR1 as MGHRA and CDR2 as YSYEKL. The CDR3 sequence is CASSQAGLPADTQYF. As DNA, the CDR3 is TGCGCCAGCAGCCAAGCTGGACTTCCGGCAGATACGCAGTATTTT.

The V and J genes are TRBV5-1 and TRBJ1-1, with D perhaps matching TRBD1 (5 bases). The CDR3 has 15 amino acids. Germline CDR1 and CDR2: SGHRS and YFSETQ. V lost 6 bases, J lost 7 bases, and 22 bases lay in between. Here the CDR3 DNA reads TGCGCCAGCACCTCCGGCGCAGGCGACAGCTTTGAAGCTTTCTTT. This translates into CASTSGAGDSFEAFF.

The rearrangement uses TRBV14 and TRBJ2-7, with 8 bases that match TRBD2. V trimming: 2 bases; J trimming: 5 bases; junction bases outside the gene matches: 8. The CDR3 has 15 amino acids. Looked up from germline, CDR1 is SGHDN and CDR2 is FVKESK. The CDR3 DNA reads TGTGCCAGCAGCCAAAGGAGAGCGGGGGCCAACGAGCAGTACTTC. Encoded protein: CASSQRRAGANEQYF.